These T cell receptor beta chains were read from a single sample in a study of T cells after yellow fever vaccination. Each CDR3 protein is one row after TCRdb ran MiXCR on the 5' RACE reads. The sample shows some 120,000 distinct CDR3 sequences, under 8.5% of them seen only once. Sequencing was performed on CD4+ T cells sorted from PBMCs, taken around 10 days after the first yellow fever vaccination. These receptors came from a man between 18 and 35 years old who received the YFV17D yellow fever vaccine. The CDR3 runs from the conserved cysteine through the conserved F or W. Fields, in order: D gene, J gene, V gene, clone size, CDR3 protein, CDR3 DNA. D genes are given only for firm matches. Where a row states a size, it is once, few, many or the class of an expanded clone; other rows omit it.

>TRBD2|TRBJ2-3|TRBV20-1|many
CSAIRRLAGTDTQYF
TGCAGTGCTATCCGAAGACTAGCGGGCACAGATACGCAGTATTTT
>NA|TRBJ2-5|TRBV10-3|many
CAISVTGGVETQYF
TGTGCCATCAGTGTTACAGGAGGGGTGGAGACCCAGTACTTC
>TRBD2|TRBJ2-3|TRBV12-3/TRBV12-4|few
CASSLSSGAPDTQYF
TGTGCCAGCAGTTTGTCTAGCGGGGCGCCGGATACGCAGTATTTT
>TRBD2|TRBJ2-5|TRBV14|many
CASSQGDPWSSGGLGETQYF
TGTGCCAGCAGCCAAGGGGATCCCTGGTCTAGCGGGGGGCTGGGAGAGACCCAGTACTTC
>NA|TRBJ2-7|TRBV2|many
CASQQDGEVYEQYF
TGTGCCAGCCAACAGGACGGGGAAGTATACGAGCAGTACTTC
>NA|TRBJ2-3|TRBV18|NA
CASSRTTLPGDDDTQYF
TGTGCCAGCTCCCGAACCACCCTTCCGGGGGACGACGATACGCAGTATTTT
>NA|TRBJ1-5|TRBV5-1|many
CASSRVPDQPQHF
TGCGCCAGCAGTAGGGTACCCGATCAGCCCCAGCATTTT
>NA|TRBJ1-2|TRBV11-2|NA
CASSLEPGAPKMGYTF
TGTGCCAGCAGCTTAGAACCCGGCGCCCCGAAAATGGGCTACACCTTC
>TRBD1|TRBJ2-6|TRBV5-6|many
CASSFGGGTGESGANVLTF
TGTGCCAGCAGCTTCGGAGGGGGGACAGGGGAGTCTGGGGCCAACGTCCTGACTTTC
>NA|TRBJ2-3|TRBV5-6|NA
CASSFDVKGGTDTQYF
TGTGCCAGCAGCTTTGATGTGAAAGGGGGGACAGATACGCAGTATTTT
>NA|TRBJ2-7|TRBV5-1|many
CASSLGSGDGEQYF
TGCGCCAGCAGCTTGGGGTCAGGGGATGGCGAGCAGTACTTC
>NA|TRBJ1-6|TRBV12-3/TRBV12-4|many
CASLIRFGSPLHF
TGTGCCAGCTTAATTCGCTTCGGTTCACCCCTCCACTTT
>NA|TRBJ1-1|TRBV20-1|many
CSAGGNHGNTEAFF
TGCAGTGCTGGGGGAAACCACGGAAACACTGAAGCTTTCTTT
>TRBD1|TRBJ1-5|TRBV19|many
CASSPGGTVYQPQHF
TGTGCCAGTAGTCCCGGTGGGACAGTGTATCAGCCCCAGCATTTT
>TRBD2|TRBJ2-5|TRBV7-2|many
CASSLRGGKETQYF
TGTGCCAGCAGCTTGCGGGGGGGCAAAGAGACCCAGTACTTC
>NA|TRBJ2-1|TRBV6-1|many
CASSRRNSYNEQFF
TGTGCCAGCAGTCGCAGAAACTCCTACAATGAGCAGTTCTTC
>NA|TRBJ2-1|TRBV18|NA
CASSDRTSRRNEQFF
TGTGCCAGCTCAGATCGGACTTCCCGCCGCAATGAGCAGTTCTTC
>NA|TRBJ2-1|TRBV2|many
CASSEERHNEQFF
TGTGCCAGCAGTGAGGAAAGGCACAATGAGCAGTTCTTC
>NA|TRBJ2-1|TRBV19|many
CASSMSSSYNEQFF
TGTGCCAGTAGTATGTCTAGCTCCTACAATGAGCAGTTCTTC
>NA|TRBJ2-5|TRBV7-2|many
CASSPRLSQETQYF
TGTGCCAGCAGCCCACGACTATCCCAAGAGACCCAGTACTTC
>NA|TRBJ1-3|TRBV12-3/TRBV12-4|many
CASSETWTENTIYF
TGTGCCAGCTCGGAGACCTGGACGGAAAACACCATATATTTT
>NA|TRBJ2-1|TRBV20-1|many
CSASWGGADWDEQFF
TGCAGTGCGTCATGGGGGGGGGCCGATTGGGATGAGCAGTTCTTC
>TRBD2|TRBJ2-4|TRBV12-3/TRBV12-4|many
CASSFPGGENIQYF
TGTGCCAGCAGTTTCCCCGGGGGGGAAAACATTCAGTACTTC
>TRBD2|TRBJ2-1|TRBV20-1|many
CSATSSSGTSYNEQFF
TGCAGTGCTACCAGCTCTAGCGGGACGTCCTACAATGAGCAGTTCTTC
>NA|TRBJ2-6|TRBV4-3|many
CASSQVEGYHSGANVLTF
TGCGCCAGCAGCCAAGTTGAAGGATACCATTCTGGGGCCAACGTCCTGACTTTC
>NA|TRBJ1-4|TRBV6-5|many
CASSSVGGRGKKLFF
TGTGCCAGCAGTTCCGTGGGGGGCCGTGGGAAAAAACTGTTTTTT
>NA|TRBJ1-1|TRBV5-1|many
CASSLVGTEAFF
TGCGCCAGCAGCTTGGTTGGGACTGAAGCTTTCTTT
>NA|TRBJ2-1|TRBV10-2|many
CASRLQGRHNEQFF
TGCGCCAGCAGGCTCCAGGGCCGCCACAATGAGCAGTTCTTC